The rows below give T cell receptor beta chains drawn from one sample of a study of shared clonotypes between healthy human individuals. The data were produced by immunoSEQ multiplex PCR, yet TCRdb's version contains in-frame clones alone and is incomplete. This sample has approximately 460,000 clones, with roughly 80% found just once. Sequencing used PBMCs. Every receptor here comes from a woman aged 40 to 55 in good health. Some clones in this sample may be carry-over from other donors' samples. The conserved cysteine and the conserved F or W are not part of the CDR3 here.

V gene	J gene	CDR3 protein
TRBV30	TRBJ1-1	AWVRKGGVLLGTEAF
TRBV14	TRBJ2-5	ASSHLWAGMETQY
TRBV10-3	TRBJ1-3	AISGGEGNTIY
TRBV29-1	TRBJ2-1	SVGSPYLNEQF
TRBV5-4	TRBJ1-5	ASSPGPPGEVNQPQH
TRBV28	TRBJ2-7	ASSLGSFYEQY
TRBV6-5	TRBJ1-2	ASSYERVNGYT
TRBV7-2	TRBJ2-7	ASSYRPGPEFEQY
TRBV5-8	TRBJ1-1	ASSLAPVWTGNTEAF
TRBV28	TRBJ2-2	ASSRREGELF
TRBV11-3	TRBJ2-2	ASSILHRSGELF
TRBV7-6	TRBJ1-2	ASSSMGSGYT
TRBV9	TRBJ2-2	ASSVGGLAGVAGELF
TRBV5-1	TRBJ2-2	ASSLGGRKDRNTGELF
TRBV28	TRBJ1-2	ASSWGRDGYT
TRBV5-1	TRBJ1-1	ASSPVPGQGGFAF
TRBV6-1	TRBJ2-3	ASSDQPQGAADTQY
TRBV6-4	TRBJ2-3	ASSDSEGVVDTQY
TRBV7-8	TRBJ2-1	ASSSNYNEQF
TRBV2	TRBJ1-2	ASRPMAGIGYT
TRBV19	TRBJ2-1	ASSKATVDFYNEQF
TRBV20-1	TRBJ1-5	SARRGQPQH
TRBV5-5	TRBJ2-3	ASSLGGPSTDTQY
TRBV5-4	TRBJ2-5	ASSFEREPPGGETQY
TRBV30	TRBJ2-7	AWSSGQGKYEQY
TRBV7-9	TRBJ2-2	ASSVSGAGGELF
TRBV4-2	TRBJ2-1	ASSQDLTNEQF
TRBV9	TRBJ2-2	ASSVRDIRGNTGELF
TRBV9	TRBJ1-5	ASSGGPNQPQH
TRBV7-9	TRBJ2-1	ASSSRQTPYNEQF
TRBV30	TRBJ1-2	AWTYWTGLDYGYT
TRBV30	TRBJ1-1	AWSVGQGTEAF
TRBV6-1	TRBJ1-3	ASSQDRGPSGNTIY
TRBV6-5	TRBJ2-7	ASSCPRTEDYEQY
TRBV10-3	TRBJ1-2	AAAPPGRTNYGYT
TRBV5-1	TRBJ2-7	ASSLAGPHEQY
TRBV6-1	TRBJ2-5	ASSETSGQGGETQY
TRBV25-1	TRBJ1-2	ASSESPTGEGYT
TRBV5-4	TRBJ2-5	ASSLEGGRPGETQY
TRBV13	TRBJ2-7	ASSLGDRVGYEQY
TRBV14	TRBJ2-1	ASSQRDLEDEQF
TRBV5-4	TRBJ2-7	ASSPRDRGREQY
TRBV7-6	TRBJ2-1	ASSLGPGTRLGNEQF
TRBV28	TRBJ2-7	ASSETGGITYEQY
TRBV12-5	TRBJ1-1	ASGLDSGTEAF
TRBV29-1	TRBJ2-7	GATGQGAHEQY
TRBV15	TRBJ2-1	ATSRDWTSEVEQF
TRBV28	TRBJ2-1	ASSLSLAENNEQF
TRBV28	TRBJ2-1	ASSPLSLALGVQF
TRBV18	TRBJ1-5	ASSTGQPNQPQH
TRBV7-9	TRBJ2-4	ASSLGRTALAKNIQY
TRBV7-3	TRBJ2-7	ASSITNSYEQY
TRBV6-6	TRBJ2-1	ASSPWRGSFGNEQF
TRBV19	TRBJ1-5	ASSGGHYSNQPQH
TRBV9	TRBJ2-7	ASAGGTQY